The present T cell receptor beta chain was sequenced within a study of T-cell reconstitution after alpha-beta-depleted transplantation in children. The V gene end was trimmed by 2 bases and the J gene end by 8 bases; junction bases not matched to a gene: 7. CDR1 is SGHDT, CDR2 YYEEEE, per germline. This CDR3 contains 15 residues. Unique molecular identifiers featured in how the TCRbeta library was prepared. TCRdb reprocessed the PCR reads via MiXCR and lists one record per CDR3 protein. Seen here are some 200,000 distinct CDR3 sequences, roughly 8.1% observed once, and the top ten hold 35%. This clonotype was seen a handful of times.

Here the sequenced sample was PBMCs, mostly from graft donor cells, taken 360 days after TCRalphabeta/CD19-depleted stem cell transplant. This sequence joins TRBV5-6 and TRBJ2-2; TRBD1 agrees at 9 bases. The sequence derives from a male patient under 10 years old who had a stem cell transplant for acute myeloid leukemia, so the T cells may come from the graft donor. The CDR3 region is CASSFRDRDGGELFF. CDR3 coding DNA: TGTGCCAGCAGCTTCCGGGACAGGGACGGAGGGGAGCTGTTTTTT.